This T cell receptor beta chain derives from a study of OX40 agonist ivuxolimab in advanced cancers. About the study: The patients received agonistic anti-OX40 (CD134) antibody ivuxolimab. With a range of about 23 to 85, age averaged roughly 60 years, and about 80% were male. Study observations and caveats: Low levels of normalized T-cell clonal expansion also appeared in some nonresponders.

In regard to this clone: Its cognate antigen is unknown.

At baseline, cycle 4 day 1, and cycle 7 day 1, blood was sampled. Sequencing used immunoSEQ multiplex PCR; TCRdb keeps in-frame clones, though not all of them. Found here are about 76,000 clones, about 85% of them singletons; the top ten hold roughly 3.1%. Germline CDR1 SGHNT, CDR2 YYREEE (reference sequence). With 4 bases clipped from V and 0 bases from J, the junction kept 4 bases outside the gene matches. The CDR3 covers 15 residues. The chain is built from TRBV5-4 and TRBJ1-1, with 9 bases aligning to TRBD1. The input for sequencing was CD4+ or CD8+ T cells sorted from blood, taken in a trial of the OX40 agonist ivuxolimab. The source of this sequence is an adult with an advanced solid tumor such as melanoma, head and neck, liver or kidney cancer. This CDR3 is CASSPRQGVNTEAFF. The CDR3 DNA reads TGTGCCAGCAGCCCCAGACAGGGGGTGAACACTGAAGCTTTCTTT.